Sequencing of this T cell receptor beta chain was carried out in a study of T cells in Graves' hyperthyroidism and ophthalmopathy. Amplification targeted TCR beta CDR3 regions from RNA transcripts. TCR CDR3 regions were first amplified by RT-PCR with HTBI primers. MiXCR was run by TCRdb on the multiplex PCR reads, yielding one entry per CDR3 protein. The sample records fewer than 650,000 distinct CDR3 sequences, about 15% being singletons. This CDR3 spans 14 amino acids. The ends were cut back, 4 bases at V and 6 bases at J, with 16 bases in the middle. In germline, CDR1 is MDHEN, CDR2 SYDVKM. This clonotype was counted many times. What it binds is not known. Study results and limitations: Ophthalmopathy was distinguished from stable hyperthyroidism by 13 V-J signatures.

The source of this sequence is a middle-aged woman with Graves' ophthalmopathy. This chain joins TRBV28 and TRBJ2-7; a weak D match, TRBD1 (5 bases). The specimen was blood. In nucleotides, the CDR3 is TGTGCCAGCAGTTCGGCGGACACAGCAACCGAGCAGTACTTC. Protein: CASSSADTATEQYF. Variable domain in full (rest from reference TRBV28 and TRBJ2-7): DVKVTQSSRYLVKRTGEKVFLECVQDMDHENMFWYRQDPGLGLRLIYFSYDVKMKEKGDIPEGYSVSREKKERFSLILESASTNQTSMYLCASSSADTATEQYFGPGTRLTVT.